This note documents a single TCR beta chain sequence. Its antigen is unknown. Multiplex touch-down PCR with TRB-A/B primers amplified rearranged V-D-J TRB sequences. TCRdb used MiXCR to reprocess the multiplex PCR reads, holding one entry per CDR3 protein. The sample lists about 4,500 distinct CDR3 sequences; roughly 24% were seen once. These data come from a study of T cell repertoires in aging, cancer and after chemotherapy. Study as a whole: Paired samples before and after chemotherapy came from chronic lymphocytic leukemia patients on fludarabine- or bendamustine-based regimens.

Study outcomes and limitations: Age-matched healthy donors had significantly more diverse, less clonal blood TCR repertoires than untreated cancer patients.

TCR beta rearrangements were amplified from peripheral blood genomic DNA. The CDR3 sequence is 17 residues long. After removal of 6 bases from V and 0 bases from J, the junction contained 7 bases not matched to a gene. The V and J genes are TRBV12-3 or TRBV12-4 and TRBJ2-6, with TRBD1 matching over 8 bases. The clonotype comes from a human donor with a blood cancer. The source material was blood. The CDR3 bases are TGTGCCAGCAGACGCGGACAGGGAGTCTCTGGGGCCAACGTCCTGACTTTC. Translated: CASRRGQGVSGANVLTF.